The 14 T cell receptor beta chains presented below share a single source sample, sequenced in a study of blood T cell repertoires in COVID-19. Only in-frame clones appear in the TCRdb table, and some are missing; sequencing was by immunoSEQ multiplex PCR. Here the sample spans about 71,000 clones, approximately 90% being singletons. Sequencing used peripheral blood. These receptors were obtained from a woman between 18 and 30 years old with acute or convalescent COVID-19.

The chain recombines TRBV15 with TRBJ1-4; D gene ambiguous. Germline V lookup: CDR1 LNHNV, CDR2 YYDKDF (reference sequence). Trimming pared 0 bases from V and 7 bases from J, leaving 12 bases between. The CDR3 has 15 residues. CDR3 sequence: CATSRDPQSGEKLFF. The CDR3 nucleotides read TGTGCCACCAGCAGAGACCCCCAGTCTGGTGAAAAACTGTTTTTT. The entire variable domain, with the rest obtained from reference TRBV15 and TRBJ1-4, is as follows: DAMVIQNPRYQVTQFGKPVTLSCSQTLNHNVMYWYQQKSSQAPKLLFHYYDKDFNNEADTPDNFQSRRPNTSFCFLDIRSPGLGDTAMYLCATSRDPQSGEKLFFGSGTQLSVL.

This chain connects TRBV11-2 to TRBJ2-2; TRBD1 matches 9 bases. The CDR3 is 15 amino acids. V dropped 5 bases and J dropped 4; count of bases not matched to a gene: 5. Germline V gene sequence: CDR1 SGHAT, CDR2 FQNNGV. The CDR3 DNA sequence: TGTGCCAGCAGCGGGGACAGGGTTGGCACCGGGGAGCTGTTTTTT. It encodes CASSGDRVGTGELFF.

The chain links TRBV5-1 to TRBJ1-1; 9 bases map to TRBD1. The trim removed 7 bases at V and 5 bases at J, leaving 6 bases unmatched. Germline loops: CDR1 SGHRS, CDR2 YFSETQ. CDR3 length: 13 residues. CDR3 in amino acids: CASGRQGGTEAFF. The CDR3 DNA follows: TGCGCCAGCGGCCGACAGGGGGGAACTGAAGCTTTCTTT.

This chain joins TRBV6-5 and TRBJ1-2; 7 bases map to TRBD1. The CDR3 consists of 14 residues. Per the germline V gene, CDR1 is MNHEY and CDR2 is SVGAGI. Trimming at V came to 8 bases and at J to 3 bases, leaving 9 bases not matched to a gene. CDR3 bases: TGTGCCAGCTTGAAGACAGGGACCTACTATGGCTACACCTTC. Its translation: CASLKTGTYYGYTF.

The V gene is TRBV11-2, the J gene TRBJ1-2; D gene uncertain. V gave up 3 bases and J gave up 0 bases, with 11 bases separating them. Germline CDR1 reads SGHAT; CDR2 reads FQNNGV. The CDR3 has 15 amino acids. CDR3 sequence: CASSLKRFSNYGYTF. CDR3 bases: TGTGCCAGCAGCTTGAAGAGGTTCTCTAACTATGGCTACACCTTC.

This chain connects TRBV11-2 to TRBJ2-5, with D hard to call. Trimming took off 1 base at V and 5 bases at J, with 14 bases between the two ends. The V gene's germline CDR1 is SGHAT and CDR2 FQNNGV. The CDR3 is 15 amino acids. The CDR3 loop is CASSLVVTSEETQYF. CDR3 coding DNA: TGTGCCAGCAGCTTAGTTGTCACAAGCGAGGAGACCCAGTACTTC.

The chain employs TRBV2 and TRBJ1-2; TRBD1 might be the D (5 bases). The CDR3 length is 14 residues. Germline assignment: CDR1 SNHLY and CDR2 FYNNEI. Trimming cost V 10 bases and J 1 base, with 16 bases left between them. As DNA, the CDR3 is TGTGCCACTTGGGGAGGGGAACTTAACTATGGCTACACCTTC. This gives the protein CATWGGELNYGYTF.

A few counts support this clone. CDR3 in amino acids: CASSSPRGLADTQYF. CDR3 bases: TGTGCCAGCAGTTCCCCCCGGGGATTGGCAGATACGCAGTATTTT. The V call is TRBV28, the J call TRBJ2-3; perhaps TRBD2 as D (5 bases). Germline CDR1 reads MDHEN; CDR2 reads SYDVKM. The CDR3 is 15 residues long. V gave up 4 bases and J gave up 4 bases, with 15 bases separating them.

This clone was observed a single time. V is TRBV7-2 and J is TRBJ2-1; 10 nucleotides match TRBD1. The CDR3 sequence is 14 residues long. CDR1 is SGHTA and CDR2 is FQGNSA in the germline V gene. The V and J ends lost 3 bases and 12 bases, in that order; junction bases with no gene match: 8. The CDR3 reads CASSFDRGRDSQFF. For the CDR3, the DNA is TGTGCCAGCAGCTTCGACAGGGGGCGCGACTCGCAGTTCTTC.

CDR3 DNA sequence: TGTGCCAGCTCACCGGGCGGGGCGGAACCTTATGGCTACACCTTC. Protein: CASSPGGAEPYGYTF. V is TRBV18 and J is TRBJ1-2; TRBD1 might be the D (5 bases). Germline lookup yields CDR1 KGHSH and CDR2 LQKENI. With 3 bases removed from V and 5 bases from J, the gap between germline ends came to 16 bases. This CDR3 spans 15 amino acids.

The CDR3 DNA reads as TGTGCCAGCAGCTACGGGAACAGGGGGTCCTACAATGAGCAGTTCTTC. It is translated as CASSYGNRGSYNEQFF. This chain links TRBV7-8 with TRBJ2-1; 8 nucleotides align to TRBD1. This CDR3 spans 16 amino acids. V lost 4 bases to trimming and J lost 1 base; unmatched junction nucleotides: 6. Germline V gene data show CDR1 as SGHVS and CDR2 as FQNEAQ.

The chain has TRBV2 and TRBJ1-2; the match to TRBD1 covers 12 bases. The germline V gene has CDR1 SNHLY and CDR2 FYNNEI. V lost 5 bases to trimming and J lost 8 bases; unmatched junction nucleotides: 6. The CDR3 covers 14 residues. The CDR3 loop is CASSPRDRGLGYTF. CDR3 in DNA: TGTGCCAGCAGTCCACGGGACAGGGGGCTGGGCTACACCTTC. The full variable domain, its missing parts supplied by reference TRBV2 and TRBJ1-2, is EPEVTQTPSHQVTQMGQEVILRCVPISNHLYFYWYRQILGQKVEFLVSFYNNEISEKSEIFDDQFSVERPDGSNFTLKIRSTKLEDSAMYFCASSPRDRGLGYTFGSGTRLTVV.

The V and J genes are TRBV4-3 and TRBJ2-7; D remains unclear. The CDR3 totals 13 residues. V lost 0 bases and J 3 bases, leaving 6 bases between the germline ends. Germline V gives CDR1 LGHNA, CDR2 YSLEER. DNA of the CDR3: TGCGCCAGCAGCCAAGACAGGAACTACGAGCAGTACTTC. Translating it yields CASSQDRNYEQYF.

A single count supports this clone. CDR3 in amino acids: CASSLLGQGHGYTF. In DNA, the CDR3 is TGTGCCAGCAGCTTATTAGGACAGGGGCATGGCTACACCTTC. The chain uses TRBV7-2 and TRBJ1-2; 9 positions agree with TRBD1. The germline CDR1 and CDR2 sequences are SGHTA and FQGNSA. The CDR3 contains 14 residues. V shed 2 bases, J shed 6 bases, and the junction held 4 bases outside the gene matches.